A single sample gave rise to the 20 T cell receptor beta chains below, sequenced in a study of shared clonotypes between healthy human individuals. Data came from immunoSEQ multiplex PCR; TCRdb stores just in-frame clones and leaves some out. The sample holds 2 million to 2.5 million clones, 93% seen once. The sample was naive CD4+ T cells from PBMCs. Subset in this sample: CD45RA+ positively selected. Receptor source: a man aged 18 to 29 in good health. Some clones in this sample may be carry-over from other donors' samples.

The chain has TRBV18 and TRBJ2-5, with TRBD1 as a possible D gene (5 bases). The CDR3 totals 13 residues. Germline V CDR1 and CDR2: KGHSH, LQKENI. V lost 5 bases and J 4 bases, leaving 11 bases between the germline ends. The CDR3 DNA reads as TGTGCCAGCTCAGACAGCTTCGGAGAGACCCAGTACTTC. Translated, it gives CASSDSFGETQYF.

This chain joins TRBV10-1 and TRBJ2-1; D may correspond to TRBD1 or TRBD2 (5 bases each). The V and J ends lost 0 bases and 5 bases respectively, with 14 bases between them. The germline CDR1 and CDR2 sequences are WNHNN and SYGVQD (reference sequence). This CDR3 has 16 residues. The DNA for the CDR3 is TGCGCCAGCAGTGAGTCGAGGGGCTTAGTCAACAATGAGCAGTTCTTC. Translation: CASSESRGLVNNEQFF.

The chain has TRBV28 and TRBJ1-3; 7 bases agree with TRBD1. Trimming cost V 10 bases and J 2 bases; bases outside gene matches: 2. The CDR3 runs to 12 residues. Looked up from germline, CDR1 is MDHEN and CDR2 is SYDVKM. This chain's CDR3 is CATGTAGNTIYF. In nucleotides, the CDR3 is TGTGCCACCGGGACAGCTGGAAACACCATATATTTT.

This clone has only one observation. The V call is TRBV9, the J call TRBJ2-3; 12 nucleotides line up with TRBD2. V shed 3 bases, J shed 0 bases, and the junction held 2 bases outside the gene matches. The CDR3 runs to 16 residues. CDR1 SGDLS and CDR2 YYNGEE come from the germline V gene. CDR3 loop: CASSALAGGSTDTQYF. The CDR3 DNA sequence: TGTGCCAGCAGCGCTCTAGCGGGAGGGAGCACAGATACGCAGTATTTT.

CDR3 DNA sequence: TGCGCCAGCAGCTTTGAGGGGAACGGTGGCTACACCTTC. This codes for CASSFEGNGGYTF. The chain recombines TRBV5-1 with TRBJ1-2; possibly TRBD1 for D (5 bases). The CDR3 totals 13 residues. The germline V and J ends were trimmed by 2 bases and 7 bases, with 12 bases remaining between them. CDR1 SGHRS and CDR2 YFSETQ come from the germline V gene. The entire variable domain, with the rest obtained from reference TRBV5-1 and TRBJ1-2, is as follows: KAGVTQTPRYLIKTRGQQVTLSCSPISGHRSVSWYQQTPGQGLQFLFEYFSETQRNKGNFPGRFSGRQFSNSRSEMNVSTLELGDSALYLCASSFEGNGGYTFGSGTRLTVV.

The chain recombines TRBV5-4 with TRBJ2-5; perhaps TRBD2 as D (7 bases). The length of the CDR3 is 16 residues. Trimming took off 5 bases at V and 5 bases at J, with 22 bases between the two ends. Germline loops: CDR1 SGHNT, CDR2 YYREEE (reference sequence). The DNA for the CDR3 is TGTGCCAGCAGAACTGGGGGCGGGAGTGCCGCGGAGACCCAGTACTTC. This codes for CASRTGGGSAAETQYF.

This chain uses TRBV7-3 with TRBJ2-1, with 7 bases fitting TRBD2. The CDR3 totals 14 residues. J was trimmed by 16 bases and V by 5 bases; bases with no gene match: 17. The germline V gene has CDR1 SGHTA and CDR2 FQGTGA. CDR3 in amino acids: CASSPTMGGSFRFF. The CDR3 nucleotides read TGTGCCAGCAGCCCTACGATGGGGGGGAGCTTTAGATTCTTC.

The chain links TRBV6-5 to TRBJ2-7; D may be TRBD2 (5 bases). Germline-derived CDR1 and CDR2 are MNHEY and SVGAGI. The CDR3 spans 13 residues. V was clipped by 5 bases and J by 0 bases, with 8 bases between them. This CDR3 reads CASSGLNSYEQYF. CDR3 sequence (DNA): TGTGCCAGCAGTGGACTTAACTCCTACGAGCAGTACTTC.

Remarks on this clone: Other DNA sequences of this sample code for an identical CDR3. This chain joins TRBV9 and TRBJ2-2, with no clear D. The CDR3 covers 13 residues. Between the trimmed V and J ends, which lost 0 bases and 6 bases, there was a span of 6 bases. Per germline, CDR1 SGDLS and CDR2 YYNGEE. DNA for the CDR3: TGTGCCAGCAGCGTAGACCCAGCCGGGGAGCTGTTTTTT. The encoded protein is CASSVDPAGELFF.

The rearrangement uses TRBV19 and TRBJ2-4; weak D call: TRBD1 (6 bases). Germline V lookup: CDR1 LNHDA, CDR2 SQIVND (reference sequence). V was clipped by 3 bases and J by 6 bases, with 18 bases between them. This CDR3 is built from 16 residues. Written as DNA, the CDR3 is TGTGCCAGTAGTATTAGGGGATACAGGGACGGAAACATTCAGTACTTC. Residues: CASSIRGYRDGNIQYF.

This clone appeared a single time. The chain combines TRBV28 with TRBJ2-7; 7 nucleotides match TRBD1. Trimming removed 6 bases from V and 0 bases from J; junction bases left unmatched: 8. Germline V gene lookup returns CDR1 MDHEN and CDR2 SYDVKM. The length of the CDR3 is 15 residues. The CDR3 DNA reads TGTGCCAGCAGATACAGGGGCGCGGGCTCCTACGAGCAGTACTTC. This encodes CASRYRGAGSYEQYF.

CDR3 region: CASSQGAHQETQYF. CDR3 DNA: TGTGCCAGCAGCCAAGGGGCCCACCAAGAGACCCAGTACTTC. This chain links TRBV4-2 with TRBJ2-5; D call uncertain. The V and J ends lost 1 base and 0 bases respectively, with 6 bases between them. CDR1 is LGHNA, CDR2 YNFKEQ, per germline. The CDR3 covers 14 residues.

The chain recombines TRBV10-1 with TRBJ2-7; the match to TRBD2 covers 8 bases. Germline CDR1 is WNHNN and CDR2 is SYGVQD (reference sequence). The J segment lost 5 bases and the V segment lost 4 bases, leaving 7 bases of the junction unmatched. The CDR3 is made up of 14 amino acids. CDR3: CASSAGGSGHEQYF. The CDR3 nucleotides are TGCGCCAGCAGTGCGGGAGGGAGCGGCCACGAGCAGTACTTC.

The chain joins TRBV23-1 to TRBJ1-5; 7 nucleotides match TRBD1. TRBV23-1 is sorted into the ORF group, with uncertain function. This CDR3 has 16 residues. Trimming took 2 bases from V and 4 from J; bases not matched to a gene: 8. The CDR3 DNA is TGCGCCAGCAGTCAACGTGATAACAGGGGAAATCAGCCCCAGCATTTT. Translating gives CASSQRDNRGNQPQHF.

This rearrangement joins TRBV10-3 to TRBJ1-1; maybe TRBD1 (6 bases). The V gene's germline CDR1 is ENHRY and CDR2 SYGVKD. Trimming stripped 8 bases from V and 4 bases from J, with 23 bases between. The CDR3 loop spans 16 amino acids. The CDR3 DNA follows: TGTGCCATCTCGGCAGGGGACCCCTATGAGGGCACTGAAGCTTTCTTT. This encodes CAISAGDPYEGTEAFF.

The chain uses TRBV27 and TRBJ1-5, with D tentatively TRBD1 (5 bases). Germline V gene lookup returns CDR1 MNHEY and CDR2 SMNVEV (reference sequence). The CDR3 spans 16 residues. The V end was cut by 1 base, the J end by 1 base, with 11 bases between. The CDR3 DNA reads TGTGCCAGCAGTTTATTGGGACTCCAAAGCAATCAGCCCCAGCATTTT. This codes for CASSLLGLQSNQPQHF.

As for this clone: The junction departs from germline at one end; a sequencing error may be responsible. This CDR3 is also generated by other DNA sequences in the sample. This sequence joins TRBV6-5 and TRBJ1-5; the D is unclear. Per the germline V gene, CDR1 is MNHEY and CDR2 is SVGAGI. CDR3 length: 15 residues. The CDR3 region is CASSYSGSSDGAQHF. As DNA, the CDR3 is TGTGCCAGCAGCTACTCGGGGTCCTCTGATGGGGCCCAGCATTTT.

This chain links TRBV27 with TRBJ2-2, with 7 bases fitting TRBD2. V lost 5 bases and J lost 3; bases outside the gene matches: 6. Germline V gene lookup returns CDR1 MNHEY and CDR2 SMNVEV (reference sequence). This CDR3 has 15 residues. CDR3 bases: TGTGCCAGCAGTGCTGGGGCGGGAGACACCGGGGAGCTGTTTTTT. Translation: CASSAGAGDTGELFF.

This clone was detected only a few times. This chain connects TRBV7-2 to TRBJ1-1, with D maybe TRBD1 (6 bases). The CDR3 totals 14 residues. The V gene's germline CDR1 is SGHTA and CDR2 FQGNSA. V shed 9 bases and J shed 3 bases, with 17 bases lying between them. The CDR3 sequence is CASRTGKWDTEAFF. Here the CDR3 DNA reads TGTGCCAGTAGAACAGGGAAATGGGACACTGAAGCTTTCTTT. Drawing the rest from reference TRBV7-2 and TRBJ1-1, the complete variable domain is GAGVSQSPSNKVTEKGKDVELRCDPISGHTALYWYRQSLGQGLEFLIYFQGNSAPDKSGLPSDRFSAERTGGSVSTLTIQRTQQEDSAVYLCASRTGKWDTEAFFGQGTRLTVV.

This chain uses TRBV7-3 with TRBJ2-7; 7 bases map to TRBD2. This CDR3 has 13 amino acids. The junction had 3 bases not matched to a gene; V was cut back by 3 bases and J by 4 bases. Germline V lookup: CDR1 SGHTA, CDR2 FQGTGA. The CDR3 spells CASSFGGLYEQYF. CDR3 bases: TGTGCCAGCAGCTTCGGGGGGTTGTACGAGCAGTACTTC.